Listed below are T cell receptor beta chains from one sample, sequenced in a study of cytomegalovirus exposure and HLA in healthy donors. Clones were read by immunoSEQ multiplex PCR, and TCRdb kept only the in-frame ones, dropping some. Among about 200,000 clones listed, about 12% were seen once. The sequenced material came from PBMCs. The receptors here all came from a man between 45 and 60 years old in good health and CMV-seropositive. The CDR3 runs from the conserved cysteine through the conserved F or W. The D gene is left open where the match is weak. Not every row has a clone size; where given, it reads once, few, many or a size class.

>TRBJ1-5|TRBV5-1|-|TRBD1
TGCGCCAGCAGCCCGCAGGGGGCGAGGAATCAGCCCCAGCATTTT
CASSPQGARNQPQHF
>TRBJ2-5|TRBV12-5|few|-
TGTGCTAGTGGCCCAGGGGAGTTAGGGGAGACCCAGTACTTC
CASGPGELGETQYF
>TRBJ1-4|TRBV6-5|-|TRBD1
TGTGCCAGCAGACCCAGGGGGTCCACTGAAAAACTGTTTTTT
CASRPRGSTEKLFF
>TRBJ1-1|TRBV30|-|-
TGTGCCTGGACCCAAAGGGGCGGAACTGAAGCTTTCTTT
CAWTQRGGTEAFF
>TRBJ1-1|TRBV5-4|-|-
TGTGCCAGCAGCGGCCCCGGGACTAGGGGTACCACTGAAGCTTTCTTT
CASSGPGTRGTTEAFF
>TRBJ1-1|TRBV2|-|TRBD1
TGTGCCAGCAGTTCAACAGGGGTCTCCATGAACACTGAAGCTTTCTTT
CASSSTGVSMNTEAFF
>TRBJ1-2|TRBV15|-|TRBD1
TGTGCCACCAGCAGGAAGGGACAGGGGGCATATGGCTACACCTTC
CATSRKGQGAYGYTF
>TRBJ2-2|TRBV21-1|few|-
TGTGCCAGCAGCCCGGACAGCTCAAGCGGGGAGCTGTTTTTT
CASSPDSSSGELFF
>TRBJ1-1|TRBV7-9|few|-
TGTGCCAGCAGCTTAGAACAAGGAGTCACTGAAGCTTTCTTT
CASSLEQGVTEAFF
>TRBJ2-7|TRBV11-3|few|-
TGTGCCAGCAGCTTAGCTAGCGTTGTCTACGAGCAGTACTTC
CASSLASVVYEQYF
>TRBJ1-1|TRBV5-6|few|TRBD1
TGTGCCAGCAGCGCACCCGGGACAGGGCGCGGTTTCTTT
CASSAPGTGRGFF
>TRBJ2-3|TRBV5-1|-|-
TGCGCCAGCAGCTCCACCCTCAGACCAGGGGATACGCAGTATTTT
CASSSTLRPGDTQYF
>TRBJ2-7|TRBV29-1|-|-
TGCAGCGTCCTACGCGGCTACGAGCAGTACTTC
CSVLRGYEQYF
>TRBJ2-5|TRBV11-3|-|TRBD2
TGTGCCAGCAGCTTAGATCTCACTAGCGGGGGGGAGACCCAGTACTTC
CASSLDLTSGGETQYF
>TRBJ2-3|TRBV19|-|TRBD1
TGTGCCAGTAGTACCCCGGGACAGGGTTGGGATGCGCAGTATTTT
CASSTPGQGWDAQYF
>TRBJ1-5|TRBV7-2|-|TRBD1
TGTGCCAGCAGCCCGGACCGGACAGGGACCCAGCCCCAGCATTTT
CASSPDRTGTQPQHF
>TRBJ2-5|TRBV6-1|few|-
TGTGCCAGCAGTGTTGAGTGGGGCCAGGGGACCCAGTACTTC
CASSVEWGQGTQYF
>TRBJ1-2|TRBV10-3|few|TRBD1
TGTGCCATCAGTGGGGGCCCGGGACAGGGGAACTATGGCTACACCTTC
CAISGGPGQGNYGYTF
>TRBJ1-2|TRBV6-5|few|TRBD1
TGTGCCAGCAGGCCGGACAGGCTCGGTGGCTACACCTTC
CASRPDRLGGYTF
>TRBJ1-5|TRBV6-1|-|TRBD1
TGTGCCAGTTTAAGACAGGGGGCGAGCAATCAGCCCCAGCATTTT
CASLRQGASNQPQHF
>TRBJ2-5|TRBV14|few|TRBD2
TGTGCCAGCAGCCAAGATCGTGGTAGCGGGCAGACCCAGTACTTC
CASSQDRGSGQTQYF
>TRBJ1-5|TRBV7-9|few|-
TGTGCCAGCAGCTTAGGAGGTTCCCCTGGCAATCAGCCCCAGCATTTT
CASSLGGSPGNQPQHF
>TRBJ1-6|TRBV9|few|TRBD1
TGTGCCAGCAGCGTAGGGGGGACAGGGGGCAGAAATTCACCCCTCCACTTT
CASSVGGTGGRNSPLHF
>TRBJ1-2|TRBV15|-|TRBD1
TGTGCCACCAGCAGGACAGGGGGCAATGGCTACACCTTC
CATSRTGGNGYTF
>TRBJ1-1|TRBV21-1|few|-
TGTGCCAGCAGCCTGGGGACAGCGAACACTGAAGCTTTCTTT
CASSLGTANTEAFF
>TRBJ2-2|TRBV27|few|TRBD1
TGTGCCAGCAGCTCGTGGGGACAGGGGAACACCGGGGAGCTGTTTTTT
CASSSWGQGNTGELFF
>TRBJ2-1|TRBV11-3|-|-
TGTGCCAGCAGCTTAATAGCTGGATCCTACAATGAGCAGTTCTTC
CASSLIAGSYNEQFF
>TRBJ1-1|TRBV15|few|-
TGTGCCACCAGCAGAGATCAGGCAAGAAACACTGAAGCTTTCTTT
CATSRDQARNTEAFF
>TRBJ2-7|TRBV11-3|-|TRBD2
TGTGCCAGCAGCTTTGCGCAAATGGGGGGGGGACGCGAGCAGTACTTC
CASSFAQMGGGREQYF
>TRBJ1-2|TRBV9|few|TRBD1
TGTGCCAGCAGCGGGGGAGACAGGGGGAAAGGCTACACCTTC
CASSGGDRGKGYTF
>TRBJ1-3|TRBV7-2|few|-
TGTGCCAGCAGCCCCGCGGGACGGGCCTCTGGAAACACCATATATTTT
CASSPAGRASGNTIYF
>TRBJ1-2|TRBV7-3|-|-
TGTGCCAGCAGCCTCTCCGGGGGGCAAAAGGATGGCTACACCTTC
CASSLSGGQKDGYTF
>TRBJ1-1|TRBV7-9|few|-
TGTGCCAGCAGCTCGTTACTGGGCCGAGAGCATAGCACTGAAGCTTTCTTT
CASSSLLGREHSTEAFF
>TRBJ1-2|TRBV19|few|-
TGTGCCAGTAGCCGCAGATATGGCTACACCTTC
CASSRRYGYTF
>TRBJ2-1|TRBV6-5|-|-
TGTGCCAGCAGTTCCCTCGGGGTGGTTTACAATGAGCAGTTCTTC
CASSSLGVVYNEQFF
>TRBJ1-1|TRBV5-5|few|TRBD1
TGTGCCAGCAGCTTACGCCAGGGGGGTGAAGAAGCTTTCTTT
CASSLRQGGEEAFF
>TRBJ1-6|TRBV5-6|-|TRBD1
TGTGCCAGCAGCTTGGAAGGACAGGGCTATAATTCACCCCTCCACTTT
CASSLEGQGYNSPLHF
>TRBJ1-5|TRBV7-6|-|-
TGTGCCAGCAGTTTAAGCGGGGGCTTTAGCAATCAGCCCCAGCATTTT
CASSLSGGFSNQPQHF
>TRBJ1-2|TRBV5-4|few|-
TGTGCCAGCAGCCTGGACACTAACTATGGCTACACCTTC
CASSLDTNYGYTF
>TRBJ1-2|TRBV27|-|TRBD1
TGTGCCAGCAGTTCAGGGGGGAGCTATGGCTACACCTTC
CASSSGGSYGYTF
>TRBJ2-5|TRBV6-6|-|-
TGTGCCAGCAGTTACGACCAGGGAGGAGAGACCCAGTACTTC
CASSYDQGGETQYF
>TRBJ1-1|TRBV9|few|TRBD1
TGTGCCAGCAGCGGGACAGGGGCTGGGAGCACTGAAGCTTTCTTT
CASSGTGAGSTEAFF